This T cell receptor beta chain was observed in a study of cytomegalovirus exposure and HLA in healthy donors. The CDR3 length is 14 residues. CDR1 and CDR2 (germline): SEHNR, FQNEAQ (reference sequence). Deletions cut 2 bases from V and 7 bases from J, with 12 bases between. PCR primers comprised 60 Vbeta and 13 Jbeta primers. Libraries were prepared by immunoSEQ multiplex PCR; TCRdb keeps only in-frame clonotypes and omits some of them. The sample lists tens of thousands of clones, roughly 80% occurring once. Material: PBMCs. The chain is built from TRBV7-9 and TRBJ2-1, with D uncertain. The TCR was taken from a girl aged 2 to 9 in good health and CMV-seropositive. The CDR3 spells CASSLMSRWNEQFF. The CDR3 nucleotides are TGTGCCAGCAGCTTAATGAGCCGTTGGAATGAGCAGTTCTTC.